This T cell receptor beta chain appears in the sequencing data of a study of blood T cell repertoires in COVID-19. Across the whole study: Sample material is recorded as cDNA or gDNA derived from T cells, B-cell-depleted T cells, or PBMCs.

V trimming: 3 bases; J trimming: 7 bases; junction bases outside the gene matches: 4. CDR1 and CDR2 (germline): SNHLY, FYNNEI. The CDR3 runs 14 residues. In the authors' workflow: Amplification with reference gene primers provided the estimates of nucleated cell counts. Some clones are missing from TCRdb's copy, which holds only in-frame ones; the method was immunoSEQ multiplex PCR. That table furnishes V, J and clone size, whereas the DNA furnished D and trimming. The repertoire consists of roughly 200,000 clones, with approximately 80% occurring once and the leading ten covering 15% to 20%. Turning to this clone: Different DNA sequences within this sample yield the same CDR3.

The chain uses TRBV2 and TRBJ1-5, with 9 bases matching TRBD1. The specimen was peripheral blood. This receptor was identified in an elderly woman with active or convalescent COVID-19. CDR3 nucleotides: TGTGCCAGCAGTGAGGGGACAGGGAACCAGCCCCAGCATTTT. Its translation: CASSEGTGNQPQHF.